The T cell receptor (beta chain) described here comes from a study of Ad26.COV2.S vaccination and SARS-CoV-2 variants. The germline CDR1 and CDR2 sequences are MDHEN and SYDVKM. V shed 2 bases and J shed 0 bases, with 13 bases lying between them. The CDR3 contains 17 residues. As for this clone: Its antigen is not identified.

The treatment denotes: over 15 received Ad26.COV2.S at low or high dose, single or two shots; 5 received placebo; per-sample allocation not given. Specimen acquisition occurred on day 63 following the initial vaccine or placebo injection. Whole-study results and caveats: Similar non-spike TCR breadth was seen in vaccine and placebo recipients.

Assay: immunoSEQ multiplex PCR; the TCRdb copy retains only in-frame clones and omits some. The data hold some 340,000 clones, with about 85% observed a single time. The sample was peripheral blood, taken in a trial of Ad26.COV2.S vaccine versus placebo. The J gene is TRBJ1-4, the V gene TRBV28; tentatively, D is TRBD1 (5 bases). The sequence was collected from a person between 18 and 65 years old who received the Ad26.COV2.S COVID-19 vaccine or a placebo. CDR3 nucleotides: TGTGCCAGCAGTTTAACGACAGCCGACACAACTAATGAAAAACTGTTTTTT. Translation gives CASSLTTADTTNEKLFF.